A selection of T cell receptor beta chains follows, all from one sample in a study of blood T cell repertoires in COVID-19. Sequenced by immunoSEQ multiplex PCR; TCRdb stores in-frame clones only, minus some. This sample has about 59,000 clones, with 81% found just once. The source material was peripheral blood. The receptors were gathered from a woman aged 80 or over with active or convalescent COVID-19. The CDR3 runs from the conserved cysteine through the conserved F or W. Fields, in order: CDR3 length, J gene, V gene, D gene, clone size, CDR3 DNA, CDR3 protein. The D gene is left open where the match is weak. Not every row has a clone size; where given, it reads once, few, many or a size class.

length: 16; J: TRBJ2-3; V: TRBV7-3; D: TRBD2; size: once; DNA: TGTGCCAGCAGCCCCGGGACTAGCTCAAGCACAGATACGCAGTATTTT; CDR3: CASSPGTSSSTDTQYF
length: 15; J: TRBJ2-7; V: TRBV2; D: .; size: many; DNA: TGTGCCAGCAGTGTGAGGCAGGGTGGGGCCTACGAGCAGTACTTC; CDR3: CASSVRQGGAYEQYF
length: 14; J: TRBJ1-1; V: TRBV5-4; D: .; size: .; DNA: TGTGCCAGCAGCTTCGATCAGGGGTCCGCTGAAGCTTTCTTT; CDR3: CASSFDQGSAEAFF
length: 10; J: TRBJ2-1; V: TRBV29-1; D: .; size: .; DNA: TGCAGCGTTGCAGGACTTGAGCAGTTCTTC; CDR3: CSVAGLEQFF
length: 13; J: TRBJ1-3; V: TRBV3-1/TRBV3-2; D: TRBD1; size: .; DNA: TGTGCCAGCCAGCAGGGGGTGGGAAACACCATATATTTT; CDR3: CASQQGVGNTIYF
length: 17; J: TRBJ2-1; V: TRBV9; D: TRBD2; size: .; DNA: TGTGCCAGCAGCGCTAGCGGGGGGGCCACCTCCTACAATGAGCAGTTCTTC; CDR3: CASSASGGATSYNEQFF
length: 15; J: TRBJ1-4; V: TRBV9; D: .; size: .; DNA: TGTGCCAGCAGCGTACATGGGGGACTCGAAGAAAAACTGTTTTTT; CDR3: CASSVHGGLEEKLFF
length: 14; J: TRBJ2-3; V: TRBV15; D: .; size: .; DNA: TGTGCCACCAGCAGAGTTAGTAGCACAGATACGCAGTATTTT; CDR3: CATSRVSSTDTQYF
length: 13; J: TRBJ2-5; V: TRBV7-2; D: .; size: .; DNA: TGTGCCAGCAGCTGGAAGGAGGGAGAGACCCAGTACTTC; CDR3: CASSWKEGETQYF
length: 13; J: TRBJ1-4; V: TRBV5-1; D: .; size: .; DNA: TGCGCCAGCAGCTTGGGAGAACGCGAAAAACTGTTTTTT; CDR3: CASSLGEREKLFF
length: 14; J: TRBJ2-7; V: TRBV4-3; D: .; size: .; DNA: TGCGCCAGCAGCTCAAGAGCCGGTACCTACGAGCAGTACTTC; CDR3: CASSSRAGTYEQYF
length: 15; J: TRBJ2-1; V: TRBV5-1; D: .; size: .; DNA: TGCGCCAGCAGCTTTAGCCAAGACCCGAAGAATGAGCAGTTCTTC; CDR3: CASSFSQDPKNEQFF
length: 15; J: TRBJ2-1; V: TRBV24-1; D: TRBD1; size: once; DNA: TGTGCCACCAGTGTAACCGGGACAGATAACAATGAGCAGTTCTTC; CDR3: CATSVTGTDNNEQFF
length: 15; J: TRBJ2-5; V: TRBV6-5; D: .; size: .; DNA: TGTGCCAGCAGTTACGGAGGGGCCGAACAAGAGACCCAGTACTTC; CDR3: CASSYGGAEQETQYF
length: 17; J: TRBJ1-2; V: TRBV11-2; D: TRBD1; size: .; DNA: TGTGCCAGCAGCTCCCAACGGGGACAGGGGGCTGACTATGGCTACACCTTC; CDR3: CASSSQRGQGADYGYTF
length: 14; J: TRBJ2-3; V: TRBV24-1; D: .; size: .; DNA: TGTGCCACCAGCCCCAGGGCTAGCACAGATACGCAGTATTTT; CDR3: CATSPRASTDTQYF
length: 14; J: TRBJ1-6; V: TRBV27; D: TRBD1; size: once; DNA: TGTGCCAGCAGCTATGACAGGGGGAATTCACCCCTCCACTTT; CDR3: CASSYDRGNSPLHF
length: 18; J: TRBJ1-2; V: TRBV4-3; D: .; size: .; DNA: TGCGCCAGCAGCCAAGACGCGCAGGGCTTCGGTGGTAACTATGGCTACACCTTC; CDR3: CASSQDAQGFGGNYGYTF
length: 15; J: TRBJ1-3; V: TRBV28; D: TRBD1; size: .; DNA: TGTGCCAGCACCTTACCGACAGGGGCTGGAAACACCATATATTTT; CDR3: CASTLPTGAGNTIYF
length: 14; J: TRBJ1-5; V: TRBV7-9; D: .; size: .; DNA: TGTGCCAGCAGCCCGACAGGTAGCAATCAGCCCCAGCATTTT; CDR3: CASSPTGSNQPQHF
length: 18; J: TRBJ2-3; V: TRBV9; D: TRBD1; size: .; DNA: TGTGCCAGCAGCGTAGCTCCGGGGACAGGGGGGGACACAGATACGCAGTATTTT; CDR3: CASSVAPGTGGDTDTQYF
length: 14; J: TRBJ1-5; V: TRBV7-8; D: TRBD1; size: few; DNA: TGTGCCAGCAGCCAAGGACAGGGCAATCAGCCCCAGCATTTT; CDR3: CASSQGQGNQPQHF
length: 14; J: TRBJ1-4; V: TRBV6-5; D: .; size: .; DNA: TGTGCCAGCAGCCGGACACCTATTTTGGAAAAACTGTTTTTT; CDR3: CASSRTPILEKLFF
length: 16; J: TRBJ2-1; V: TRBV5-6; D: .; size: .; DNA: TGTGCCAGCAGCGACGCCTGGGGGGACTCCTACAATGAGCAGTTCTTC; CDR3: CASSDAWGDSYNEQFF
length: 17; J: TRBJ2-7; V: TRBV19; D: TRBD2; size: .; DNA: TGTGCCAGTAGTAGCGGAGGACTAGCGGGGGGTTCCTACGAGCAGTACTTC; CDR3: CASSSGGLAGGSYEQYF
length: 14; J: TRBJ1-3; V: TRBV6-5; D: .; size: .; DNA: TGTGCCAGCACCCCCGGGGGGGGTGGAAACACCATATATTTT; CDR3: CASTPGGGGNTIYF
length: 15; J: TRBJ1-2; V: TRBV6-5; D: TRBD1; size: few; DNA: TGTGCCAGCAGAAAGACAGGGGAATCTAACTATGGCTACACCTTC; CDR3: CASRKTGESNYGYTF
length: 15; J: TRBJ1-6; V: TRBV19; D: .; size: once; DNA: TGTGCCAGTAGTATACAACAGTCTTATAATTCACCCCTCCACTTT; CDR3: CASSIQQSYNSPLHF
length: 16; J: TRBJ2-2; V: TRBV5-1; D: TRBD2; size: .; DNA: TGCGCCAGCAGCTTGGGCAGCGGGGGGGCCACCGGGGAGCTGTTTTTT; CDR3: CASSLGSGGATGELFF
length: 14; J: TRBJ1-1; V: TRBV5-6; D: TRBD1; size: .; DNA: TGTGCCAGCAGCTTATCCGGGGACAGCACTGAAGCTTTCTTT; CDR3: CASSLSGDSTEAFF
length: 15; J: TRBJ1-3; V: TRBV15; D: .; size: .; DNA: TGTGCCACCAGCAGAGAACGGGGGTCTGGAAACACCATATATTTT; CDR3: CATSRERGSGNTIYF
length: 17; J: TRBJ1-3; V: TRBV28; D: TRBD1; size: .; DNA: TGTGCCAGCGGCCCAGACTGGGGACAGGACTCTGGAAACACCATATATTTT; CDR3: CASGPDWGQDSGNTIYF
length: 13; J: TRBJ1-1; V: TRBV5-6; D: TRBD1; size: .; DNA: TGTGCCAGCAGGCGGACAGGGTACACTGAAGCTTTCTTT; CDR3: CASRRTGYTEAFF
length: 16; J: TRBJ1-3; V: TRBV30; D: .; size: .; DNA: TGTGCCTGGAGTGCCTGCACAGGGCACTCTGGAAACACCATATATTTT; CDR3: CAWSACTGHSGNTIYF
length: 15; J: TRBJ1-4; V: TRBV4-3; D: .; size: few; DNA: TGCGCCAGCAGCCAAGGACAGACTTTTAATGAAAAACTGTTTTTT; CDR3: CASSQGQTFNEKLFF
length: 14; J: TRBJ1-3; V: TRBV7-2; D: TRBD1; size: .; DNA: TGTGCCAGCAGCACACAGGGGACTGGAAACACCATATATTTT; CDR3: CASSTQGTGNTIYF
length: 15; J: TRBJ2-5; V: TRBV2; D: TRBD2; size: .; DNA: TGTGCCAGCAGCGCCGGACTAGCTTTCTCAGAGACCCAGTACTTC; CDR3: CASSAGLAFSETQYF
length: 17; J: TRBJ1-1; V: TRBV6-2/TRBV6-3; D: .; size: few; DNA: TGTGCCAGCAGTTACTCGGCCTCCCAGGGAAGAGGCACTGAAGCTTTCTTT; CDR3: CASSYSASQGRGTEAFF
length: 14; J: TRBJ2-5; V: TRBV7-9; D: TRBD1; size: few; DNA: TGTGCCAGCAGCACAACAGGGGGCGTCGAGACCCAGTACTTC; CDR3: CASSTTGGVETQYF
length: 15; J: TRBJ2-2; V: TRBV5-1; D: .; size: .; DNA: TGCGCCAGCAGCTTGGCCCGGAGCCTTGGCGGGGAGCTGTTTTTT; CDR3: CASSLARSLGGELFF
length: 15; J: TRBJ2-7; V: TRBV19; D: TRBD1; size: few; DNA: TGTGCCAGTAGCCGGAGGGGACAGGGCTCCTACGAGCAGTACTTC; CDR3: CASSRRGQGSYEQYF
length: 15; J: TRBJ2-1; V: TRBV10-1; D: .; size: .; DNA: TGCGCCAGCAGCCCCTTGAGGGACTCCTACAATGAGCAGTTCTTC; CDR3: CASSPLRDSYNEQFF
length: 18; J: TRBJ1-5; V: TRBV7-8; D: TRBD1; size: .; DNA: TGTGCCAGCAGCGGGGGGACAGGGCAGGATTCAGGCAATCAGCCCCAGCATTTT; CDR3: CASSGGTGQDSGNQPQHF
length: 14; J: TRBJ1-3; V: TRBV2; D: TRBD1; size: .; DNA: TGTGCCAGCTTGGACAGGGGCACTGGAAACACCATATATTTT; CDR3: CASLDRGTGNTIYF
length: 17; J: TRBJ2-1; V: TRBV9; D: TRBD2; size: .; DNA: TGTGCCAGCAGCGTTTCCCACACCACCGGGGGGGCAAGTGAGCAGTTCTTC; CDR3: CASSVSHTTGGASEQFF
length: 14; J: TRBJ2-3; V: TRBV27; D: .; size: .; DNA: TGTGCCAGCACCACGAACCAGGGCACAGATACGCAGTATTTT; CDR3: CASTTNQGTDTQYF
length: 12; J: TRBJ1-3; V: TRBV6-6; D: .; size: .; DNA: TGTGCCAGCAGTTACTCGGTACGGTCTCTATATTTT; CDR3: CASSYSVRSLYF
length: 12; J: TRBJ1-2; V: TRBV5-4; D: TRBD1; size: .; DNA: TGTGCCAGCAGCGCAGGGGGCTATGGCTACACCTTC; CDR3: CASSAGGYGYTF
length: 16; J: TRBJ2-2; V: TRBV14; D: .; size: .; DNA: TGTGCCAGCAGCCATTTCCGGGACTTAAACACCGGGGAGCTGTTTTTT; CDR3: CASSHFRDLNTGELFF
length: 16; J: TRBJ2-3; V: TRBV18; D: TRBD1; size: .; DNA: TGTGCCAGCTCACGACGGGACAGCCGTTCACAAGATACGCAGTATTTT; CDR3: CASSRRDSRSQDTQYF
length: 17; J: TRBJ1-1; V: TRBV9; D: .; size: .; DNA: TGTGCCAGCAGCGTAGGTGGGGGCGCCTATTCCCCAACTGAAGCTTTCTTT; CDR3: CASSVGGGAYSPTEAFF
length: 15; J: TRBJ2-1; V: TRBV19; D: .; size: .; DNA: TGTGCCAGTAGTATAGTTAAGGGAGGGGGGCCGGAGCAGTTCTTC; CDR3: CASSIVKGGGPEQFF
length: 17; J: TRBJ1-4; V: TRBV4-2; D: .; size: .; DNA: TGTGCCAGCAGCCAAGATAGGCGGTCTTTAGAAATGGAAAAACTGTTTTTT; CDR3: CASSQDRRSLEMEKLFF